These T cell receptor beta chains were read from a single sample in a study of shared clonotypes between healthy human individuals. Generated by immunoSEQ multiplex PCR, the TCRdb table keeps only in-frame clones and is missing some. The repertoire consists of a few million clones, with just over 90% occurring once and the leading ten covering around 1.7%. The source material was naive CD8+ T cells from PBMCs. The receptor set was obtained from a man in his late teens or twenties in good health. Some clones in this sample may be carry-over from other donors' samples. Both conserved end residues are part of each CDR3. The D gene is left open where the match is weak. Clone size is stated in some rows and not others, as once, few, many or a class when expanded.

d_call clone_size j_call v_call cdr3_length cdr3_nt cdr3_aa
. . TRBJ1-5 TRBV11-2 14 TGTGCCAGCAGCTTTGGGGGAGGGGATCAGCCCCAGCATTTT CASSFGGGDQPQHF
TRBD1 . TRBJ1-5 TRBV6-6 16 TGTGCCAGCAGTTACGGCTCCCCAGGGGGGGATCAGCCCCAGCATTTT CASSYGSPGGDQPQHF
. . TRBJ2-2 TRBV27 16 TGTGCCAGCAGTTTATGGCCCGGGGAGAACACCGGGGAGCTGTTTTTT CASSLWPGENTGELFF
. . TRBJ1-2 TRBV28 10 TGTGCCAGCAAGAACAGTGGCTACACCTTC CASKNSGYTF
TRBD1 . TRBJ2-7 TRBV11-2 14 TGTGCCAGCAGCTTAAGCGGACAGGGCCACGAGCAGTACTTC CASSLSGQGHEQYF
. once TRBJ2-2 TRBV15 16 TGTGCCACCAGCAGGGCGCGGGACACGAACACCGGGGAGCTGTTTTTT CATSRARDTNTGELFF
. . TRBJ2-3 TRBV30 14 TGTGCCTGGAGTGATGGACCGCGCACAGATACGCAGTATTTT CAWSDGPRTDTQYF
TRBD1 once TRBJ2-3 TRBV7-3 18 TGTGCCAGCAGCTCTTCCGGGACAGGGGGCGTTGGGACAGATACGCAGTATTTT CASSSSGTGGVGTDTQYF
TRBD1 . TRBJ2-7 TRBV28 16 TGTGCCAGCAGTTCCCTAGCCGGGACAGGCTCCTACGAGCAGTACTTC CASSSLAGTGSYEQYF
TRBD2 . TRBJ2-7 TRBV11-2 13 TGTGCCAGCAGCTTAATCAGCGGGGCCGAGCAGTACTTC CASSLISGAEQYF
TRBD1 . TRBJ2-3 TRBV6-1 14 TGTGCCAGCAGTGCAACAGGGGGCAGAGATACGCAGTATTTT CASSATGGRDTQYF
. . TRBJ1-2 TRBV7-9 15 TGTGCCAGCAGTTTAGGGCGGCGGGGGTCCTATGGCTACACCTTC CASSLGRRGSYGYTF
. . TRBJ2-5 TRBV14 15 TGTGCCAGCAGCCCCCGGCTAGCGCAAGTGGGGACCCAGTACTTC CASSPRLAQVGTQYF
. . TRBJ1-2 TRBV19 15 TGTGCCAGTACCGGTGGGGACCTTCTAAACTATGGCTACACCTTC CASTGGDLLNYGYTF
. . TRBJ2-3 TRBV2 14 TGTGCCAGCAGTGACGTAGTTCTTGTAGATACGCAGTATTTT CASSDVVLVDTQYF
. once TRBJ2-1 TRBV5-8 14 TGTGCCAGCAGCTTGGGACTAGACTACAATGAGCAGTTCTTC CASSLGLDYNEQFF
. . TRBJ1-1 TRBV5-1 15 TGCGCCAGCAGCAGCTCCCCCGGGACCGACACTGAAGCTTTCTTT CASSSSPGTDTEAFF
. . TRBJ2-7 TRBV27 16 TGTGCCAGCAGTTTAGTATTAGGCGGGCTTTTCTACGAGCAGTACTTC CASSLVLGGLFYEQYF
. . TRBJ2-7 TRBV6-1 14 TGTGCCAGCAGTGAAAGCGACAGATCCTACGAGCAGTACTTC CASSESDRSYEQYF
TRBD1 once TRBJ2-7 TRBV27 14 TGTGCCAGCAGTGCCCTCCGGGACAGCAACGAGCAGTACTTC CASSALRDSNEQYF
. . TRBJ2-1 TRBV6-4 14 TGTGCCAGCAGTCCCCGAGGGGCGGGCAATGAGCAGTTCTTC CASSPRGAGNEQFF
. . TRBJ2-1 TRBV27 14 TGTGCCACCTCCCCTCGGGGACCCAGGGATGAGCAGTTCTTC CATSPRGPRDEQFF
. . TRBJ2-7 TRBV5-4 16 TGTGCCAGCAGCTTGGCCCCAGGCGGGTCCGCGAGGGAGCAGTACTTC CASSLAPGGSAREQYF
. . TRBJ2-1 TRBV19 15 TGTGCCAGTAGTATCGGACAGAGCTCCTACAATGAGCAGTTCTTC CASSIGQSSYNEQFF
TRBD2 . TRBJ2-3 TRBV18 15 TGTGCCAGCTCACCAGGCGGGAGCAGCACAGATACGCAGTATTTT CASSPGGSSTDTQYF
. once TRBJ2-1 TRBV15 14 TGTGCCACCAGGGGGGAAGGACACGCCAATGAGCAGTTCTTC CATRGEGHANEQFF
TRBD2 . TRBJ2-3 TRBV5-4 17 TGTGCCAGCAGCTTGGCCACTAGCGGGAGCGGGCGAGATACGCAGTATTTT CASSLATSGSGRDTQYF
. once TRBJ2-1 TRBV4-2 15 TGTGCCAGCAGCCAAAGGTGGAGCACCCCAAATGAGCAGTTCTTC CASSQRWSTPNEQFF
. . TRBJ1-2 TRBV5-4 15 TGTGCCAGCAGCTTGGTAGGGACTGTCAACTATGGCTACACCTTC CASSLVGTVNYGYTF
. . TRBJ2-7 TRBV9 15 TGTGCCAGCAGCCCCTTTGGAGGGAAAACCTACGAGCAGTACTTC CASSPFGGKTYEQYF
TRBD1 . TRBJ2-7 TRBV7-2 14 TGTGCCAGCAGCTTTCGGACAGGGACGAACGAGCAGTACTTC CASSFRTGTNEQYF
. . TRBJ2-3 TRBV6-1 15 TGTGCCAGCAGTGGGTTTCGCGGGAGCACAGATACGCAGTATTTT CASSGFRGSTDTQYF
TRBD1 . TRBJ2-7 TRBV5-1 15 TGCGCCAGCACAACGGGACAGGCGATCGACTACGAGCAGTACTTC CASTTGQAIDYEQYF
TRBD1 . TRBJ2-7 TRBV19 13 TGTGCCAGTAGTCTTATCGGACAGGTCGAGCAGTACTTC CASSLIGQVEQYF
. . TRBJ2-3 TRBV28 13 TGTGCCAGCAGTTGGACGGGCCCAGATACGCAGTATTTT CASSWTGPDTQYF
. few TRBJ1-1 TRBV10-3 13 TGTGCCATCAGTAGAGTGGAGTACACTGAAGCTTTCTTT CAISRVEYTEAFF
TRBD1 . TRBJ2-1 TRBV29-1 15 TGCAGCGTTGAAGTAACAGGGGGTTCCTACAATGAGCAGTTCTTC CSVEVTGGSYNEQFF
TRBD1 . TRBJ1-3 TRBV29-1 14 TGCAGCGTATCCGGGACAGGGGCGAGGGACACCATATATTTT CSVSGTGARDTIYF
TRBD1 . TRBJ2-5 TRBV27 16 TGTGCCAGCAGTTTATCCGGGACAGGGGGCGTAGAGACCCAGTACTTC CASSLSGTGGVETQYF
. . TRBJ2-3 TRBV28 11 TGTGCCAGCAGTTCGGGAGATACGCAGTATTTT CASSSGDTQYF
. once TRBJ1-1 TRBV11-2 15 TGTGCCAGCAGCCCGATTCTTGGGGAGAACACTGAAGCTTTCTTT CASSPILGENTEAFF
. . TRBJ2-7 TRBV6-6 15 TGTGCCTCCCAACCGGGTGGGGGTAGCTCCTACGAGCAGTACTTC CASQPGGGSSYEQYF
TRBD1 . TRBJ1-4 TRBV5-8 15 TGTGCCAGCAGCTTGCTGACAGGGGGGCCTCGAAAACTGTTTTTT CASSLLTGGPRKLFF
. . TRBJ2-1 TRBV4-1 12 TGCGCCAGCAGCCCGGCTAGAGGTGAGCAGTTCTTC CASSPARGEQFF
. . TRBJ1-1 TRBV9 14 TGTGCCAGCAGCGTAGCCCTCACGAACACTGAAGCTTTCTTT CASSVALTNTEAFF
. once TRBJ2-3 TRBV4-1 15 TGCGCCAGCAGCCAGGGGGTTACTAGCACAGATACGCAGTATTTT CASSQGVTSTDTQYF
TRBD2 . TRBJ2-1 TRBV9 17 TGTGCCAGCAGCGTCCCGGGACTAGCGACTGGTTTTGGGGAGCAGTTCTTC CASSVPGLATGFGEQFF
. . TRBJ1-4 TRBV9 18 TGTGCCAGCAGCCCCCATCCCGGGACACCAGGGACTAATGAAAAACTGTTTTTT CASSPHPGTPGTNEKLFF
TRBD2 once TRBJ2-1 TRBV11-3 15 TGTGCCAGCAGCCCTCGGACTAGCGGATACAATGAGCAGTTCTTC CASSPRTSGYNEQFF
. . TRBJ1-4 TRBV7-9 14 TGTGCCAGCAGCTATCGGGACGGTAATGAAAAACTGTTTTTT CASSYRDGNEKLFF
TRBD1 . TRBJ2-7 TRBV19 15 TGTGCCAGTAGTATATGGACAGGGAGCTGGTACGAGCAGTACTTC CASSIWTGSWYEQYF
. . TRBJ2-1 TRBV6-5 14 TGTGCCAGCAGCTCCATTAGCGGCTTGAATGAGCAGTTCTTC CASSSISGLNEQFF
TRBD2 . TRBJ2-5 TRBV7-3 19 TGTGCCAGCAGCTTAACGGCCGGGACTAGCGGGAGAAGGGGAGAGACCCAGTACTTC CASSLTAGTSGRRGETQYF
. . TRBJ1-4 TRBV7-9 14 TGTGCCAGCAGCTCTAGGGACATCTATGAAAAACTGTTTTTT CASSSRDIYEKLFF
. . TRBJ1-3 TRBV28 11 TGTGCCATAGGACGGGGAAACACCATATATTTT CAIGRGNTIYF
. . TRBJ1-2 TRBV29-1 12 TGCAGCGCCTCGACGGTCAACTATGGCTACACCTTC CSASTVNYGYTF
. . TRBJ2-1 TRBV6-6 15 TGTGCCAGCAGTTTTGGACTGCCCTCCTACAATGAGCAGTTCTTC CASSFGLPSYNEQFF
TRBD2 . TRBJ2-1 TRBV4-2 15 TGTGCCAGCAGCCAAGATAGCGGGCTCTACAATGAGCAGTTCTTC CASSQDSGLYNEQFF